The clone carrying this TCR beta chain was observed many times. This specimen comes from a study of early T cells in non-severe SARS-CoV-2 infection. TCRdb ran MiXCR on the 5' RACE reads and lists one entry per CDR3 protein. The data hold approximately 41,000 distinct CDR3 sequences, with about 4.5% observed a single time. Deletions cut 3 bases from V and 4 bases from J, with 6 bases between. The CDR3 spans 12 residues. Germline CDR1 reads PRHDT; CDR2 reads FYEKMQ (reference sequence). The V gene is TRBV13, the J gene TRBJ1-2; D uncertain. Sequencing input: whole blood. This sequence originates from an adult who was a healthcare worker with PCR-confirmed SARS-CoV-2 infection or an uninfected control (not recorded which). The CDR3 coding sequence is TGTGCCAGCAGCTTGGGGATCTATGGCTACACCTTC. Translating gives CASSLGIYGYTF.